The 4 T cell receptor beta chains listed next were all sequenced from one sample in a study of blood T cell repertoires in COVID-19. Only in-frame clones appear in the TCRdb table, and some are missing; sequencing was by immunoSEQ multiplex PCR. Of about 180,000 clones listed, roughly 82% were seen once; the top ten hold roughly 9%. Sequenced: peripheral blood. Receptor source: a woman aged 70-85 years with acute or convalescent COVID-19.

The CDR3 region has the DNA TGCGCCAGCAGCTTGGATAGGACAGGGGACGATCAAGCTTTCTTT. It encodes CASSLDRTGDDQAFF. The V call is TRBV5-1, the J call TRBJ1-1; 9 bases fit TRBD1. Germline trimming cut 0 bases from V and 9 bases from J; bases unmatched to any gene: 9. This CDR3 has 15 residues. The V gene's germline CDR1 is SGHRS and CDR2 YFSETQ.

This chain links TRBV6-5 with TRBJ1-5; no reliable D call. Germline CDR1 is MNHEY and CDR2 is SVGAGI. This CDR3 region has 13 residues. Between the trimmed V and J ends, which lost 9 bases and 3 bases, there was a span of 12 bases. CDR3 in amino acids: CASSQVFNQPQHF. DNA of the CDR3: TGTGCCAGTTCTCAGGTTTTCAATCAGCCCCAGCATTTT.

The chain employs TRBV9 and TRBJ2-5; 9 bases fit TRBD2. Germline V CDR1 and CDR2: SGDLS, YYNGEE. The CDR3 has 15 residues. After removal of 0 bases from V and 2 bases from J, the junction contained 2 bases not matched to a gene. The CDR3 protein is CASSVEAGGQETQYF. CDR3 sequence (DNA): TGTGCCAGCAGCGTAGAGGCGGGAGGGCAAGAGACCCAGTACTTC.

The V gene is TRBV9, the J gene TRBJ2-1, with D maybe TRBD2 (6 bases). The CDR3 loop spans 14 amino acids. Germline V gene data show CDR1 as SGDLS and CDR2 as YYNGEE. Between the trimmed V and J ends, which lost 0 bases and 6 bases, there was a span of 10 bases. The chain's CDR3 is CASSVGDFSNEQFF. Written as DNA, the CDR3 is TGTGCCAGCAGCGTAGGGGACTTCTCCAATGAGCAGTTCTTC.